This T cell receptor beta chain was captured in a study of T cell responses to AZD1222 COVID-19 vaccine. This CDR3 spans 15 amino acids. Trimming cost V 5 bases and J 11 bases, with 19 bases left between them. Germline-derived CDR1 and CDR2 are SGHTA and FQGNSA. Data came from immunoSEQ multiplex PCR; TCRdb stores just in-frame clones and leaves some out. The top ten hold about 3% of the sample, which has fewer than 150,000 clones, less than 95% seen once. The TCR was taken from an adult in good health. The input for sequencing was peripheral blood, taken on day 0 of AZD1222 vaccination. The V gene is TRBV7-2, the J gene TRBJ1-6; no clear D. The CDR3: CASSPGHQAGPPLHF. The CDR3 DNA reads as TGTGCCAGCAGCCCGGGCCACCAGGCCGGGCCACCCCTCCACTTT.